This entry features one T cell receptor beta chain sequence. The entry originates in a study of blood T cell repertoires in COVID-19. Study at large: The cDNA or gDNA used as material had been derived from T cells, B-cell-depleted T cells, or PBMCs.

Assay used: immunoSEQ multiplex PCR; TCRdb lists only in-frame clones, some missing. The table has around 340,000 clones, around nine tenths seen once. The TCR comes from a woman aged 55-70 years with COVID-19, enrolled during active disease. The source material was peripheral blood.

This CDR3 reads CASSVTGSAGNTIYF. In DNA, the CDR3 is TGTGCCAGCAGCGTAACAGGGAGCGCTGGAAACACCATATATTTT. The chain links TRBV7-2 to TRBJ1-3; the D gene is possibly TRBD1 (6 bases). The CDR3 runs 15 residues. Germline V lookup: CDR1 SGHTA, CDR2 FQGNSA. V lost 5 bases and J lost 2, with 13 bases in between.